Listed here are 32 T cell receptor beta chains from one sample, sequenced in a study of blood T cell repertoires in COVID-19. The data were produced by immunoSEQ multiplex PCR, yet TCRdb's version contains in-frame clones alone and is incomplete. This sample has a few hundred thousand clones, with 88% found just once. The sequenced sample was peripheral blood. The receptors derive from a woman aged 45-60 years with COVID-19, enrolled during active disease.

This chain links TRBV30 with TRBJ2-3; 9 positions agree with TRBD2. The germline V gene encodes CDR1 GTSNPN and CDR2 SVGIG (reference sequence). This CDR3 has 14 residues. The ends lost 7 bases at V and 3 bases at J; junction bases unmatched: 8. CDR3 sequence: CASGGGGGTDTQYF. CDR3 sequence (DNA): TGTGCCTCCGGTGGCGGGGGGGGAACAGATACGCAGTATTTT.

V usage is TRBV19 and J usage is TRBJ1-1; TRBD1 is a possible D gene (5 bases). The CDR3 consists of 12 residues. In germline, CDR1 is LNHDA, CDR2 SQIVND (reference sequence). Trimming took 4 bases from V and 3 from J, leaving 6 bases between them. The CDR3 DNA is TGTGCCAGTAGTACGGGGGACACTGAAGCTTTCTTT. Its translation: CASSTGDTEAFF.

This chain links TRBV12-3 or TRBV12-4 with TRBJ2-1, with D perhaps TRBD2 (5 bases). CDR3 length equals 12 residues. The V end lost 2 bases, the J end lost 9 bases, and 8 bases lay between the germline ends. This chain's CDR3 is CASSLLASEQFF. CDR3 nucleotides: TGTGCCAGCAGTTTACTAGCTTCTGAGCAGTTCTTC.

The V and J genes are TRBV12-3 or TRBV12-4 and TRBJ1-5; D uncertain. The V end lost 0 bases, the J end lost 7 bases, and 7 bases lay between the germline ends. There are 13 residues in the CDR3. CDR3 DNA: TGTGCCAGCAGTTTAGCGCTGAGGCAGCCCCAGCATTTT. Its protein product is CASSLALRQPQHF.

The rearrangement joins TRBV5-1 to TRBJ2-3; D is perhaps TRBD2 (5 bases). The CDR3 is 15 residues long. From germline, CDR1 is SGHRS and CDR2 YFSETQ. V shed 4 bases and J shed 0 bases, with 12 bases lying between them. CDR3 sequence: CASSPWTSSTDTQYF. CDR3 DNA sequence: TGCGCCAGCAGCCCCTGGACTTCTAGCACAGATACGCAGTATTTT.

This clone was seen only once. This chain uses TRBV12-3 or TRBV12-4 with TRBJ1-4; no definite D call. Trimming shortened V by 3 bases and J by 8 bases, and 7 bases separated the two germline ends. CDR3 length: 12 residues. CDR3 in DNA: TGTGCCAGCAGTTTGCGACAAGAAAAACTGTTTTTT. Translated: CASSLRQEKLFF.

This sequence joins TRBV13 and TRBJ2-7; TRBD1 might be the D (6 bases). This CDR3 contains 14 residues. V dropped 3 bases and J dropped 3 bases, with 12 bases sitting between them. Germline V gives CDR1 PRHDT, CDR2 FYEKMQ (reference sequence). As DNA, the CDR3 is TGTGCCAGCAGCTTGCGCAGGGGAAGCTACGAGCAGTACTTC. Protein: CASSLRRGSYEQYF. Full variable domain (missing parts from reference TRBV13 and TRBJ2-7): AAGVIQSPRHLIKEKRETATLKCYPIPRHDTVYWYQQGPGQDPQFLISFYEKMQSDKGSIPDRFSAQQFSDYHSELNMSSLELGDSALYFCASSLRRGSYEQYFGPGTRLTVT.

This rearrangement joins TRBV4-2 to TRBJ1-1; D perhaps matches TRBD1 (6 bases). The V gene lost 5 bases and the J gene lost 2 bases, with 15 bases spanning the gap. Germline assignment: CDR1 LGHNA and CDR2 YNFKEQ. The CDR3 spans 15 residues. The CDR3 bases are TGTGCCAGCAGCGACGGACAGAAGTTAAACACTGAAGCTTTCTTT. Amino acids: CASSDGQKLNTEAFF.

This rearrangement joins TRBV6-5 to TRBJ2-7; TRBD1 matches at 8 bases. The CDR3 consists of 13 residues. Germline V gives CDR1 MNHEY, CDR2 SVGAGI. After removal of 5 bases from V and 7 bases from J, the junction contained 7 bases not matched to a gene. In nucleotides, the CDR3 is TGTGCCAGCAGTATGGGGTGGACAGGGGAGCAGTACTTC. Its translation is CASSMGWTGEQYF.

DNA for the CDR3: TGTGCCAGCAGCGTCGCCACTAGATCCGATACGCAGTATTTT. Translating gives CASSVATRSDTQYF. The chain employs TRBV9 and TRBJ2-3, with D possibly matching TRBD2 (5 bases). CDR1 and CDR2 (germline): SGDLS, YYNGEE. The germline V and J ends were trimmed by 2 bases and 6 bases, with 13 bases remaining between them. The CDR3 has 14 amino acids.

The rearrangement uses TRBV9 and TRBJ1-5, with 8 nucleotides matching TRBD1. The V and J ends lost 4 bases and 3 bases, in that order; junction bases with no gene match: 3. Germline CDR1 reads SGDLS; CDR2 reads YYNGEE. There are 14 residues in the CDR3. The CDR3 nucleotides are TGTGCCAGCAGCTCCAGGGGGCTCAATCAGCCCCAGCATTTT. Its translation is CASSSRGLNQPQHF.

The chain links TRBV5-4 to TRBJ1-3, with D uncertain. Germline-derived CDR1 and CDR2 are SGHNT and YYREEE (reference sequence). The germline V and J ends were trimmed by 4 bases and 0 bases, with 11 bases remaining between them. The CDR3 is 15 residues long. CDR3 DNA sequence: TGTGCCAGCAGCCCGGGTAGGAGCTCTGGAAACACCATATATTTT. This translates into CASSPGRSSGNTIYF.

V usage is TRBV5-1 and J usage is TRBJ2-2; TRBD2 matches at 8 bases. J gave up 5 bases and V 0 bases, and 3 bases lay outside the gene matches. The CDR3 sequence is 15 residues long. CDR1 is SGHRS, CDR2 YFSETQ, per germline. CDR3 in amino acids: CASSLGGGRTGELFF. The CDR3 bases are TGCGCCAGCAGCTTGGGCGGCGGGAGGACCGGGGAGCTGTTTTTT.

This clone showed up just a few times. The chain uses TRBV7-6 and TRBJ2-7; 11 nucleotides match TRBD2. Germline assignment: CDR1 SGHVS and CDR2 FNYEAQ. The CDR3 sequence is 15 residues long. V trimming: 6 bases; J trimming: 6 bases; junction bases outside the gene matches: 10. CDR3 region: CASSPNSGTSGEQYF. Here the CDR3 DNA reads TGTGCCAGCAGTCCTAATTCCGGGACTAGCGGCGAGCAGTACTTC.

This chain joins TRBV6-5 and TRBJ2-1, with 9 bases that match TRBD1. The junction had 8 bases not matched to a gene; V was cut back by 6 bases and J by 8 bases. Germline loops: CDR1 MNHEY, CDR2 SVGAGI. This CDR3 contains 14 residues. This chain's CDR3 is CASSPGTGSDEQFF. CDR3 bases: TGTGCCAGCAGCCCCGGGACAGGGAGCGATGAGCAGTTCTTC.

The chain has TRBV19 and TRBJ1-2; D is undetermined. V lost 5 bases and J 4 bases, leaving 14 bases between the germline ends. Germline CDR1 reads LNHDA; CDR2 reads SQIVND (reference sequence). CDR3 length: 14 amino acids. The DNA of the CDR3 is TGTGCCAGTAGTGAGACCGGGTCCTTCTATGGCTACACCTTC. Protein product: CASSETGSFYGYTF.

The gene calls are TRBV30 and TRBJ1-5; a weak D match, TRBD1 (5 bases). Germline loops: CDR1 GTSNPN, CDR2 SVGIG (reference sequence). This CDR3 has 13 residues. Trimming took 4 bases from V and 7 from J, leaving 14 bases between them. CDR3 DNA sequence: TGTGCCTGGAATTCCGGGTCAGGGCAGCCCCAGCATTTT. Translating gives CAWNSGSGQPQHF.

The CDR3 region has the DNA TGTGCCAGCAGTGGGCCCTCCGGGGTGACGGAAGAGCAGTACTTC. This translates into CASSGPSGVTEEQYF. This chain links TRBV28 with TRBJ2-7; a possible D gene is TRBD2 (5 bases). V was trimmed by 5 bases and J by 7 bases, leaving 21 bases between them. CDR1 is MDHEN and CDR2 is SYDVKM in the germline V gene. The CDR3 is made up of 15 amino acids. The full variable domain, its missing parts supplied by reference TRBV28 and TRBJ2-7, is DVKVTQSSRYLVKRTGEKVFLECVQDMDHENMFWYRQDPGLGLRLIYFSYDVKMKEKGDIPEGYSVSREKKERFSLILESASTNQTSMYLCASSGPSGVTEEQYFGPGTRLTVT.

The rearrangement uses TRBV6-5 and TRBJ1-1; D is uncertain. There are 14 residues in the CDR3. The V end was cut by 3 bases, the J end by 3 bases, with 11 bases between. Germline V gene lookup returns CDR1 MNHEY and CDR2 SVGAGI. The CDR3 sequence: CASSYDEGDTEAFF. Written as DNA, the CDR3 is TGTGCCAGCAGTTATGACGAGGGAGACACTGAAGCTTTCTTT.

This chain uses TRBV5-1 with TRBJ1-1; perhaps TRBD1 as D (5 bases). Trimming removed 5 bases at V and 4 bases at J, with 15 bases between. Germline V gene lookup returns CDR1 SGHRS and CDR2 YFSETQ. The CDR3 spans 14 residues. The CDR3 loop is CASRDRGEGTEAFF. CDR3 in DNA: TGCGCCAGCAGAGATCGAGGGGAGGGCACTGAAGCTTTCTTT.

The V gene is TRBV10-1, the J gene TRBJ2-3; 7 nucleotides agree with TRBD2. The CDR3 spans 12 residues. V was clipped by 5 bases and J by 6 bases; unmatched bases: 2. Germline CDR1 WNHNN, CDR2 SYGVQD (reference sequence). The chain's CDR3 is CASSLGGDTQYF. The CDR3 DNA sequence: TGCGCCAGCAGTCTGGGGGGGGATACGCAGTATTTT.

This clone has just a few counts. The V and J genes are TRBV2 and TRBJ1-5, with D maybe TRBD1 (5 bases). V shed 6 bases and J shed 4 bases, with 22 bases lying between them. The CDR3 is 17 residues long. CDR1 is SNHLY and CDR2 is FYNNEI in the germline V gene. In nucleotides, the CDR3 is TGTGCCAGCAGACCCTACGGACGGGGGGGTGATAATCAGCCCCAGCATTTT. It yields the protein CASRPYGRGGDNQPQHF.

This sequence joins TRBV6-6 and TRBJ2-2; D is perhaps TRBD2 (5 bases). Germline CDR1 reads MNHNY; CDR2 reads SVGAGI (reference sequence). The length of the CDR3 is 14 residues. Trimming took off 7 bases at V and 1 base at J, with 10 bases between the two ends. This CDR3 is CASNKGLNTGELFF. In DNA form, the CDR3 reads TGTGCCAGCAATAAAGGACTGAACACCGGGGAGCTGTTTTTT.

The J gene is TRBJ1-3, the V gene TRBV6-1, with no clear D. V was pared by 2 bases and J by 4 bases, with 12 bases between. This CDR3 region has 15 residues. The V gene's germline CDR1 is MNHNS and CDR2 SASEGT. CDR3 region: CASSESRGFGNTIYF. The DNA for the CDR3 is TGTGCCAGCAGTGAATCGCGGGGATTCGGAAACACCATATATTTT.

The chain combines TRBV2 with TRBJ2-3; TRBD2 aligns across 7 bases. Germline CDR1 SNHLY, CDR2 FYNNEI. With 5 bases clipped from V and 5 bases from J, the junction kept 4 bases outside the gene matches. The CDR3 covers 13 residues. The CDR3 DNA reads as TGTGCCAGCAGTAAGAGCGGGGTAGATACGCAGTATTTT. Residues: CASSKSGVDTQYF.

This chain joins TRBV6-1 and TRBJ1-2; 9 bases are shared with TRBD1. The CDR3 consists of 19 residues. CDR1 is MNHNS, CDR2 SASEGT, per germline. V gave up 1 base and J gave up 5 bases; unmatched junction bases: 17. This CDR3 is CASSEVKPGQGLLLYGYTF. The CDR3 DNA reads TGTGCCAGCAGTGAAGTTAAACCGGGACAGGGATTGCTCCTTTATGGCTACACCTTC.

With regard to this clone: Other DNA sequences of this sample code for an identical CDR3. Here the CDR3 DNA reads TGTGCCAGCAGCGTAGGGGTGGGGGGCTATGGCTACACCTTC. This sequence encodes CASSVGVGGYGYTF. The chain employs TRBV9 and TRBJ1-2, with D possibly TRBD1 on 5 matching bases. The CDR3 spans 14 residues. The germline gives CDR1 SGDLS, CDR2 YYNGEE. V was pared by 0 bases and J by 4 bases, with 10 bases between. The whole variable domain, remainder taken from reference TRBV9 and TRBJ1-2, is DSGVTQTPKHLITATGQRVTLRCSPRSGDLSVYWYQQSLDQGLQFLIQYYNGEERAKGNILERFSAQQFPDLHSELNLSSLELGDSALYFCASSVGVGGYGYTFGSGTRLTVV.

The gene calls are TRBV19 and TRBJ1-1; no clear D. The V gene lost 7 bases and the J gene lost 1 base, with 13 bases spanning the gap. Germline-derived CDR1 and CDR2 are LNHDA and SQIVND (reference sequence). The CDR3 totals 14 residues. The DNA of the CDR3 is TGTGCCAGTAATAATATCCCAGAGAACACTGAAGCTTTCTTT. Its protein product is CASNNIPENTEAFF.

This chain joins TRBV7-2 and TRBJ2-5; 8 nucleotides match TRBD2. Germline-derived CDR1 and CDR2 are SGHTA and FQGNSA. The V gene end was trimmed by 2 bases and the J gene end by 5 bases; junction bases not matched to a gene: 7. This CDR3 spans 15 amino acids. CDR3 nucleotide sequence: TGTGCCAGCAGCTTAAAAGGGACTAGAGGGGAGACCCAGTACTTC. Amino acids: CASSLKGTRGETQYF.

The CDR3 region is CASSVSGTRGLDTQYF. The DNA of the CDR3 is TGTGCCAGCAGCGTTTCCGGGACTAGGGGTTTGGATACGCAGTATTTT. V gene TRBV9 combines with J gene TRBJ2-3; 8 bases agree with TRBD2. This CDR3 has 16 residues. Trimming at V came to 2 bases and at J to 6 bases, leaving 11 bases not matched to a gene. Germline values: CDR1 SGDLS, CDR2 YYNGEE.

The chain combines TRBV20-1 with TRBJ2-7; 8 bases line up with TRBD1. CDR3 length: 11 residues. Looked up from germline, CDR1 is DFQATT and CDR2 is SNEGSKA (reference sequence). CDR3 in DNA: TGCAGGGGACAGGTAGTGGGTGAGCAGTACTTC. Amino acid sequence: CRGQVVGEQYF.

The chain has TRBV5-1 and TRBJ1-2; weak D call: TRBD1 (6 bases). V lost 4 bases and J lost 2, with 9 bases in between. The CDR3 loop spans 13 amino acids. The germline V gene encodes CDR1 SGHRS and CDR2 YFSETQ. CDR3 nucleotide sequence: TGCGCCAGCAGCCTAGACAGGAACTATGGCTACACCTTC. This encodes CASSLDRNYGYTF.